The source of this T cell receptor beta chain is a study of T cell changes during pregnancy in multiple sclerosis. The CDR3 runs 14 residues. V lost 4 bases to trimming and J lost 6 bases; unmatched junction nucleotides: 4. The V gene's germline CDR1 is SGHRS and CDR2 YFSETQ. This table comes from immunoSEQ multiplex PCR, and its TCRdb copy is limited to in-frame clones, with some not included. Found here are about 40,000 clones, nearly 90% of them singletons; the top ten hold approximately 1.1%. The rearrangement links TRBV5-1 to TRBJ2-3, with 11 bases aligning to TRBD1. Sequenced here: CD4+ T cells from peripheral blood mononuclear cells, sampled after pregnancy. This receptor was taken from a female donor with multiple sclerosis, enrolled in a pregnancy study. CDR3 sequence reads: CASSIGTGGDTQYF. The CDR3 DNA reads as TGCGCCAGCAGCATTGGGACAGGGGGGGATACGCAGTATTTT. Full variable domain (missing parts from reference TRBV5-1 and TRBJ2-3): KAGVTQTPRYLIKTRGQQVTLSCSPISGHRSVSWYQQTPGQGLQFLFEYFSETQRNKGNFPGRFSGRQFSNSRSEMNVSTLELGDSALYLCASSIGTGGDTQYFGPGTRLTVL.